This T cell receptor (beta chain) was recorded in a study of cytotoxic CD8 clonotypes in ibrutinib-treated CLL. Study-level background: In all, more than 10 patients were relapsed/refractory, about 15 were treatment-naive and 17 to 18 were IGHV unmutated. After median about 71 months, approximately 14 stayed in remission, about 12 progressed; responses roughly 25 partial, 2 complete. General observations from the study: The times at which samples were taken varied between sustained-remission and progressing patients.

Sequencing used immunoSEQ multiplex PCR; TCRdb keeps in-frame clones, though not all of them. The top ten clones hold more than 9.5% of a sample with roughly 220,000 clones, 75% to 85% of them seen once. Of note for this clone: Its antigen is undetermined.

V gave up 0 bases and J gave up 5 bases, with 13 bases separating them. The germline V gene encodes CDR1 MNHEY and CDR2 SMNVEV (reference sequence). The CDR3 has 15 residues. PBMCs that had been cryopreserved were the source of about 2 micrograms of genomic DNA for TCR beta libraries. The material sequenced was PBMCs, taken after 12 months of ibrutinib treatment. The chain employs TRBV27 and TRBJ1-2; D possibly corresponds to TRBD1 (6 bases). The receptor comes from a human donor with chronic lymphocytic leukemia. The CDR3 DNA sequence: TGTGCCAGCAGTTTATCGGCGGGGGCGAGATATGGCTACACCTTC. Amino acid sequence: CASSLSAGARYGYTF.